Described below is a single T cell receptor (beta chain) sequence and its context. Losses at the gene ends were 0 bases for V and 7 bases for J; bases not matched to a gene: 8. This CDR3 spans 15 amino acids. Germline CDR1 and CDR2: WNHNN and SYGVQD (reference sequence). These data belong to a study of blood T cell repertoires in COVID-19. Study-level background: Samples representing acute and convalescent COVID-19 were sourced from the United States, Italy and Spain. The analysed material was cDNA or gDNA that came from T cells, B-cell-depleted T cells, or PBMCs.

In the study's own analysis: Estimation of nucleated cell counts relied on the amplification of reference gene primers. Here immunoSEQ multiplex PCR was the method, and the copy in TCRdb shows in-frame clones only, minus some. V, J and clone size were drawn from that table, and D and trimming were deduced from the DNA. Of about 43,000 clones in the sample, roughly nine tenths were seen once. The receptor comes from a woman over 75 with active COVID-19. The sequenced sample was peripheral blood. The chain uses TRBV10-1 and TRBJ2-7; TRBD1 aligns across 8 bases. DNA of the CDR3: TGCGCCAGCAGTGAGTCGGGGGACAGGCTGGGGGAGCAGTACTTC. Translation gives CASSESGDRLGEQYF.